These 14 T cell receptor beta chains were all obtained from the same sample, sequenced in a study of CD4 T cells in relation to SARS-CoV-2 and coronaviruses. Measured with immunoSEQ multiplex PCR; TCRdb has only the in-frame clones, and not every one. The sample consists of around 23,000 clones, about 70% of them appearing once. The antigens these receptors bind are not known. CD4+ T cells from unexposed donors were obtained before the COVID-19 pandemic (2011-2018). After ten to eleven days of culture, CD4+ T cells were isolated. The sequenced sample was CD4+ T cells from PBMCs, cultured in vitro. All receptors come from a human donor in good health.

This sequence joins TRBV7-9 and TRBJ2-1; 7 bases align to TRBD2. This CDR3 contains 14 residues. J lost 6 bases, V lost 0 bases, and 2 bases had no gene match. Per the germline V gene, CDR1 is SEHNR and CDR2 is FQNEAQ (reference sequence). CDR3 nucleotide sequence: TGTGCCAGCAGCTTAGCGGGGGGGGGCAATGAGCAGTTCTTC. It is translated as CASSLAGGGNEQFF.

Remarks on this clone: The junction shows a germline mismatch at one end, possibly a read error. The V and J genes are TRBV6-2 or TRBV6-3 and TRBJ1-5; D remains ambiguous. This CDR3 is built from 15 residues. Germline CDR1 reads MNHEY; CDR2 reads SVGEGT. The CDR3 DNA reads as TGTGCCAGCAGTAACTCCTTATCTGGCAATCAGCCCCAGCATTTT. This sequence encodes CASSNSLSGNQPQHF.

The J gene is TRBJ2-5, the V gene TRBV7-9; a weak D match, TRBD1 (5 bases). The germline V gene has CDR1 SEHNR and CDR2 FQNEAQ (reference sequence). V lost 1 base and J 2 bases, leaving 8 bases between the germline ends. The CDR3 runs to 14 residues. The CDR3 region has the DNA TGTGCCAGCAGCTTAGGACAGATACAAGAGACCCAGTACTTC. Amino acid sequence: CASSLGQIQETQYF.

This sequence joins TRBV9 and TRBJ2-2; D perhaps matches TRBD2 (5 bases). Germline V gene lookup returns CDR1 SGDLS and CDR2 YYNGEE. The V end was cut by 2 bases, the J end by 2 bases, with 13 bases between. The CDR3 has 16 residues. The CDR3 DNA is TGTGCCAGCAGCGTCGGGGTAGCGCTAAACACCGGGGAGCTGTTTTTT. As protein: CASSVGVALNTGELFF. Full variable domain (rest looked up from reference TRBV9 and TRBJ2-2): DSGVTQTPKHLITATGQRVTLRCSPRSGDLSVYWYQQSLDQGLQFLIQYYNGEERAKGNILERFSAQQFPDLHSELNLSSLELGDSALYFCASSVGVALNTGELFFGEGSRLTVL.

The rearrangement joins TRBV7-9 to TRBJ2-7, with 7 bases identical to TRBD2. The CDR3 runs 14 residues. CDR1 and CDR2 from the germline V gene are SEHNR and FQNEAQ (reference sequence). Trimming at V came to 6 bases and at J to 0 bases, leaving 5 bases not matched to a gene. The CDR3 is CASRSSGNSYEQYF. The CDR3, as DNA: TGTGCCAGCAGATCCAGCGGGAACTCCTACGAGCAGTACTTC.

This clone occurred once. The V gene is TRBV5-1, the J gene TRBJ2-7; possible D gene TRBD2, 6 bases. The V end lost 5 bases, the J end lost 4 bases, and 16 bases lay between the germline ends. Germline CDR1 SGHRS, CDR2 YFSETQ. The CDR3 runs to 14 residues. The CDR3 coding sequence is TGCGCCAGCAGAAAAGACGGGGGATTTTACGAGCAGTACTTC. Protein: CASRKDGGFYEQYF.

This clone came up a few times. The chain carries TRBV18 and TRBJ2-2; maybe TRBD1 (5 bases). V lost 5 bases to trimming and J lost 4 bases, with 14 bases between them. The CDR3 spans 15 residues. CDR1 KGHSH and CDR2 LQKENI come from the germline V gene. The CDR3, as DNA: TGTGCCAGCTCAGGGGCGGACGGCGGCACCGGGGAGCTGTTTTTT. Translated: CASSGADGGTGELFF. Full variable domain (outside the CDR3, taken from reference TRBV18 and TRBJ2-2): NAGVMQNPRHLVRRRGQEARLRCSPMKGHSHVYWYRQLPEEGLKFMVYLQKENIIDESGMPKERFSAEFPKEGPSILRIQQVVRGDSAAYFCASSGADGGTGELFFGEGSRLTVL.

V is TRBV11-3 and J is TRBJ2-3, with D maybe TRBD2 (6 bases). In germline, CDR1 is SGHNT, CDR2 YENEEA. The CDR3 consists of 14 residues. Deletions cut 4 bases from V and 4 bases from J, with 12 bases between. The CDR3 region has the DNA TGTGCCAGCAGCTCGGAGGGCCGGGCAGATACGCAGTATTTT. As protein: CASSSEGRADTQYF.

The V gene is TRBV27, the J gene TRBJ1-2, with 7 bases that match TRBD1. The CDR3 is 15 amino acids. CDR1 and CDR2 from the germline V gene are MNHEY and SMNVEV (reference sequence). The trim removed 1 base at V and 5 bases at J, leaving 7 bases unmatched. This CDR3 is CASSLYGTVQYGYTF. For the CDR3, the DNA is TGTGCCAGCAGTTTATATGGGACAGTACAATATGGCTACACCTTC.

This chain uses TRBV5-6 with TRBJ2-7; 8 positions match TRBD2. CDR3 length: 15 residues. CDR1 and CDR2 from the germline V gene are SGHDT and YYEEEE. V shed 4 bases, J shed 0 bases, and the junction held 6 bases outside the gene matches. CDR3 region: CASSTGLVSSYEQYF. In DNA, the CDR3 is TGTGCCAGCAGCACGGGACTAGTGAGCTCCTACGAGCAGTACTTC. Using reference TRBV5-6 and TRBJ2-7 for the parts outside the CDR3, the full variable domain is DAGVTQSPTHLIKTRGQQVTLRCSPKSGHDTVSWYQQALGQGPQFIFQYYEEEERQRGNFPDRFSGHQFPNYSSELNVNALLLGDSALYLCASSTGLVSSYEQYFGPGTRLTVT.

In its sample, this clone was seen once. The chain uses TRBV12-1 and TRBJ2-1; the table assigns TRBD1, which was not confirmed against the DNA. TRBV12-1 is a pseudogene locus. CDR3 length: 14 residues. The CDR3 region has the DNA TGTGCCAGCAGCTTCCAGGGATCCTACAATGAGCAGTTCTTC. Amino acid sequence: CASSFQGSYNEQFF.

The rearrangement links TRBV12-3 or TRBV12-4 to TRBJ2-2, with D unclear. This CDR3 has 13 amino acids. Trimming removed 6 bases at V and 9 bases at J, with 14 bases between. The CDR3 nucleotides are TGTGCCAGCAGCTCGGACGGTCACAGGGAGCTGTTTTTT. It codes for CASSSDGHRELFF.

This clone was detected only a few times. The CDR3 DNA sequence: TGTGCCAGCAGTCGTGGGCGGGCCGGGGAGCTGTTTTTT. Its protein is CASSRGRAGELFF. The genes are TRBV12-3 or TRBV12-4 and TRBJ2-2; D is perhaps TRBD2 (5 bases). The V and J ends lost 5 bases and 6 bases respectively, with 10 bases between them. The CDR3 is made up of 13 amino acids.

This chain uses TRBV7-2 with TRBJ2-3; no firm D call. V dropped 5 bases and J dropped 2 bases, with 14 bases sitting between them. The V gene's germline CDR1 is SGHTA and CDR2 FQGNSA. The CDR3 runs to 15 residues. CDR3 nucleotides: TGTGCCAGCAGCCCGGTCTTATGGGCCACAGATACGCAGTATTTT. Residues: CASSPVLWATDTQYF.